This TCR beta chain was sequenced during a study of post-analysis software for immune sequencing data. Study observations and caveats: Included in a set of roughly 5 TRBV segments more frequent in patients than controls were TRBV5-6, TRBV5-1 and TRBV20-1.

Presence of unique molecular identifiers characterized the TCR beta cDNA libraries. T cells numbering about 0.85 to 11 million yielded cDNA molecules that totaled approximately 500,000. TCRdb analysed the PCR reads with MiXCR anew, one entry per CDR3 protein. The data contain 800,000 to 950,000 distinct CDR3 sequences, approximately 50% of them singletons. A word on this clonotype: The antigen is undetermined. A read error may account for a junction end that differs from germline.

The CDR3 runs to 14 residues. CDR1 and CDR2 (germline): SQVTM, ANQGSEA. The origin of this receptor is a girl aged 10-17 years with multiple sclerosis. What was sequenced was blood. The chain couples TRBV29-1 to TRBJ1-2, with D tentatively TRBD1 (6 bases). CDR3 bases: TGCAGCGTTCCTATCACAGGGAACAGCTATGGCTACACTTTC. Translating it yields CSVPITGNSYGYTF.